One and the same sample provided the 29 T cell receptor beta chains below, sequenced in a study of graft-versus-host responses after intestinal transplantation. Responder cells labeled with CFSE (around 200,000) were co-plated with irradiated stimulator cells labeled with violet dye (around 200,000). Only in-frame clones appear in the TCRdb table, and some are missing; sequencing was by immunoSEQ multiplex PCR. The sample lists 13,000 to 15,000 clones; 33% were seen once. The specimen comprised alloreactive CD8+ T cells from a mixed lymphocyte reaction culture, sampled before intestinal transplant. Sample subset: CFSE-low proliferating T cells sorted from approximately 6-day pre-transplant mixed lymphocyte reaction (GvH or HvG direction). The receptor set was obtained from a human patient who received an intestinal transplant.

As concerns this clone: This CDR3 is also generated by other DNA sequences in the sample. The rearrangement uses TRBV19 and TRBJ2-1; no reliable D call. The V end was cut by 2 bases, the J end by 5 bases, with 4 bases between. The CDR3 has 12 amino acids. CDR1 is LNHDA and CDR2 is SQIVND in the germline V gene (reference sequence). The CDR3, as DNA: TGTGCCAGTAGTATACCCAACAATGAGCAGTTCTTC. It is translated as CASSIPNNEQFF.

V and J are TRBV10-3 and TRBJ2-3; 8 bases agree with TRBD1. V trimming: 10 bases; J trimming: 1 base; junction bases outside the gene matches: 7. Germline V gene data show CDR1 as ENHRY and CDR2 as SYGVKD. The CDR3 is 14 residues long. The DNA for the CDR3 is TGTGCCACCACAGGGGGAACGGGCACAGATACGCAGTATTTT. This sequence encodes CATTGGTGTDTQYF.

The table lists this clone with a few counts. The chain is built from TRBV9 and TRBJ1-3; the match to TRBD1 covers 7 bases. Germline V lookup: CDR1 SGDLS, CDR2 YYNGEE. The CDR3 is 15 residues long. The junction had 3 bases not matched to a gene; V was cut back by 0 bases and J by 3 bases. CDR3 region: CASSVGAGGGNTIYF. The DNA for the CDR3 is TGTGCCAGCAGCGTAGGGGCAGGGGGTGGAAACACCATATATTTT.

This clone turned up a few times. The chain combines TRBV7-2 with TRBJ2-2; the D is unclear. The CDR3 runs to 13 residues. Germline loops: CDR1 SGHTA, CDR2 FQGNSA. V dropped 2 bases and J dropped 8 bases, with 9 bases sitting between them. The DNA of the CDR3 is TGTGCCAGCAGCTTATATGTCCCGGGGGAGCTGTTTTTT. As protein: CASSLYVPGELFF.

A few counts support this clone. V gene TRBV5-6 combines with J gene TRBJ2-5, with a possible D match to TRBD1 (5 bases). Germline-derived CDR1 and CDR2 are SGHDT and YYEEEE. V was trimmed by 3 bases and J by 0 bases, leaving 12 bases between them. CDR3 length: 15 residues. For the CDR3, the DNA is TGTGCCAGCAGCTCGGACACAACGTACCAAGAGACCCAGTACTTC. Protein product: CASSSDTTYQETQYF.

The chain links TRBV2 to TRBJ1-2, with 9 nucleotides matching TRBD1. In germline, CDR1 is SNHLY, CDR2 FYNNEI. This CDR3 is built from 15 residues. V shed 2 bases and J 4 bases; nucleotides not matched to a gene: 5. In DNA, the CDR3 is TGTGCCAGCAGTGAATTACAGGGGGCAATCTATGGCTACACCTTC. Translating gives CASSELQGAIYGYTF.

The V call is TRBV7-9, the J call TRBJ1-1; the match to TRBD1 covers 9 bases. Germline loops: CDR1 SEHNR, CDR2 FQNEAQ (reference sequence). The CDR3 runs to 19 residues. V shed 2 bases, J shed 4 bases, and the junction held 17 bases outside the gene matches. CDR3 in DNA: TGTGCCAGCAGCTTACGACTACCGGGACAGGGTGGAGGGTTCACTGAAGCTTTCTTT. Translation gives CASSLRLPGQGGGFTEAFF.

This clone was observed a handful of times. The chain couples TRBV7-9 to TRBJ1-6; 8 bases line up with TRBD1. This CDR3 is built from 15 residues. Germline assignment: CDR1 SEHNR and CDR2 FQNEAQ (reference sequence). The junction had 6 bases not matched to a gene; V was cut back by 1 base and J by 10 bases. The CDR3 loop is CASSLGGQGLSPLHF. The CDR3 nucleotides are TGTGCCAGCAGCTTAGGAGGACAGGGCCTATCACCCCTCCACTTT.

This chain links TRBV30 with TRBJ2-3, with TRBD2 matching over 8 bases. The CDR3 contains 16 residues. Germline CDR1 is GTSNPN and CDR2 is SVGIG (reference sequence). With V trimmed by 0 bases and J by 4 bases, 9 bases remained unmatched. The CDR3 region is CAWSVGAGGRADTQYF. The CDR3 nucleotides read TGTGCCTGGAGTGTTGGGGCGGGGGGCCGAGCAGATACGCAGTATTTT.

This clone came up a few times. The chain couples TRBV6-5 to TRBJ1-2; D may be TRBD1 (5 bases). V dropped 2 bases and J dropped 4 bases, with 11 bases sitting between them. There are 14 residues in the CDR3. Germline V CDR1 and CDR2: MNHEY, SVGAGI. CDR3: CASSYGGESYGYTF. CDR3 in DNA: TGTGCCAGCAGTTACGGGGGGGAGAGCTATGGCTACACCTTC.

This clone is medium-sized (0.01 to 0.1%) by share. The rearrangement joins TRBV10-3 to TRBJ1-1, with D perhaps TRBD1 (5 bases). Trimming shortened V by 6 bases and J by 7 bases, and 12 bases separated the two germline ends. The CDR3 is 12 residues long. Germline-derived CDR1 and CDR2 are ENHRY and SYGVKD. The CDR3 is CAIRAGTDEAFF. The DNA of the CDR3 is TGTGCCATCAGAGCGGGGACGGATGAAGCTTTCTTT.

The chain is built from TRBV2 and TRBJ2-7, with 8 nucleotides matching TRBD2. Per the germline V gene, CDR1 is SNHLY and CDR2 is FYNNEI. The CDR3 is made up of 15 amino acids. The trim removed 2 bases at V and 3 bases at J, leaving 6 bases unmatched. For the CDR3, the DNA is TGTGCCAGCAGTGAAACGGGACTAGAACTCTACGAGCAGTACTTC. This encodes CASSETGLELYEQYF.

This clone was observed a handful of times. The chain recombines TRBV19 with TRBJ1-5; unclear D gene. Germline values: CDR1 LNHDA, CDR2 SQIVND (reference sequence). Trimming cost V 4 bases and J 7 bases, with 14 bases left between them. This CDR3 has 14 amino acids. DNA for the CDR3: TGTGCCAGTAGTACCCCTCCGGGGATGCAGCCCCAGCATTTT. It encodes CASSTPPGMQPQHF.

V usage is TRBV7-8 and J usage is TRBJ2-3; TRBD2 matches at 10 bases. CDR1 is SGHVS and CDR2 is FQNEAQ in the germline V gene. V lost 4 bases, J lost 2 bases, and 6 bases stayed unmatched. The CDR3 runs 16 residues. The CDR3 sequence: CASSSKLAGPTDTQYF. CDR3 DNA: TGTGCCAGCAGCTCCAAACTAGCGGGGCCCACAGATACGCAGTATTTT.

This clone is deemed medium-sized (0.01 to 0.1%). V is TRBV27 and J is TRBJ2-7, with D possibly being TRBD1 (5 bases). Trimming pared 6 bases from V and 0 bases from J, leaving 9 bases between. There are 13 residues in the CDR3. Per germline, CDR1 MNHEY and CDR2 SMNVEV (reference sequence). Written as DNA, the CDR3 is TGTGCCAGCAGGGCAGGGATCTCCTACGAGCAGTACTTC. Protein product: CASRAGISYEQYF.

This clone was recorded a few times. In nucleotides, the CDR3 is TGCGCCAGCAGCCAAGTCGGGAGCGGCACAGATACGCAGTATTTT. This translates into CASSQVGSGTDTQYF. The chain couples TRBV4-3 to TRBJ2-3, with D possibly being TRBD2 (6 bases). Germline loops: CDR1 LGHNA, CDR2 YSLEER. The CDR3 is 15 amino acids. V was trimmed by 1 base and J by 1 base, leaving 9 bases between them.

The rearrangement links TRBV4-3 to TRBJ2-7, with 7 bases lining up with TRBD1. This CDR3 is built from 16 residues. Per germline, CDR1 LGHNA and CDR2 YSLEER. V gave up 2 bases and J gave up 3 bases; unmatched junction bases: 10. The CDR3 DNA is TGCGCCAGCAGCCAACACGCTCCGAGACAGGGCTACGAGCAGTACTTC. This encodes CASSQHAPRQGYEQYF.

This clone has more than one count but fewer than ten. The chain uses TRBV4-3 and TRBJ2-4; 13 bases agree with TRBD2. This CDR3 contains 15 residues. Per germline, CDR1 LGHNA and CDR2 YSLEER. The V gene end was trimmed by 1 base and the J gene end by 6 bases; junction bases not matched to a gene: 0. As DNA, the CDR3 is TGCGCCAGCAGCCAAGGGACTAGCGGGGGAAACATTCAGTACTTC. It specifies CASSQGTSGGNIQYF.

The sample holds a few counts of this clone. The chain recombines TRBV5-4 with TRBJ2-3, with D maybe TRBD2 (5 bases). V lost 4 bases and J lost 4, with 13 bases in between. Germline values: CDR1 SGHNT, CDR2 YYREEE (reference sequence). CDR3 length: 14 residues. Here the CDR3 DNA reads TGTGCCAGCAGCGGTGGGGTGGGAGCAGATACGCAGTATTTT. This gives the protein CASSGGVGADTQYF. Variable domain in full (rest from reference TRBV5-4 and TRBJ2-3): ETGVTQSPTHLIKTRGQQVTLRCSSQSGHNTVSWYQQALGQGPQFIFQYYREEENGRGNFPPRFSGLQFPNYSSELNVNALELDDSALYLCASSGGVGADTQYFGPGTRLTVL.

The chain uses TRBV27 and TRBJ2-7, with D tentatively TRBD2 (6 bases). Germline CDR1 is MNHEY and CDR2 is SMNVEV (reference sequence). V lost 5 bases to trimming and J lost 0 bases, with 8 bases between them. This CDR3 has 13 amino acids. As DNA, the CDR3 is TGTGCCAGCAGTCACGGGAGCTCCTACGAGCAGTACTTC. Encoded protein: CASSHGSSYEQYF.

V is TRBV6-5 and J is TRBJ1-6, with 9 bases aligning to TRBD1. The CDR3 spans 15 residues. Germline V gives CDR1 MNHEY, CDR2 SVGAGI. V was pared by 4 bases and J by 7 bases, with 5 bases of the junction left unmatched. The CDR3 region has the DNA TGTGCCAGCAGTTCCGGGACAGGGACAAATTCACCCCTCCACTTT. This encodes CASSSGTGTNSPLHF.

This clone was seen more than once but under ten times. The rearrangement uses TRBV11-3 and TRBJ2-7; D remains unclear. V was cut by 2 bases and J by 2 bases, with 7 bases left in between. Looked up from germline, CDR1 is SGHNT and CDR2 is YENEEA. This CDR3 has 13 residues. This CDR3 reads CASSLYNPYEQYF. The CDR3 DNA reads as TGTGCCAGCAGCTTATACAATCCCTACGAGCAGTACTTC.

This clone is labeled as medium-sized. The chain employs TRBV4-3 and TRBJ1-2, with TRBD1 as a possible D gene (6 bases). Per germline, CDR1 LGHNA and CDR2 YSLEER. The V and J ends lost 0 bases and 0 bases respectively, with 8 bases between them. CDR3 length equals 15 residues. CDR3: CASSQEDRSNYGYTF. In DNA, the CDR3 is TGCGCCAGCAGCCAAGAGGACAGATCTAACTATGGCTACACCTTC.

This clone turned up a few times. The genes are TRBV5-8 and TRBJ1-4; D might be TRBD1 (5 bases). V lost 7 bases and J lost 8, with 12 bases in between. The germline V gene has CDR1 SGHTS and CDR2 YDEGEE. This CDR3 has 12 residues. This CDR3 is CASRGVWEKLFF. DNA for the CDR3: TGTGCCAGCCGGGGGGTTTGGGAAAAACTGTTTTTT. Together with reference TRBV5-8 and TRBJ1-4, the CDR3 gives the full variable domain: EAGVTQSPTHLIKTRGQQATLRCSPISGHTSVYWYQQALGLGLQFLLWYDEGEERNRGNFPPRFSGRQFPNYSSELNVNALELEDSALYLCASRGVWEKLFFGSGTQLSVL.

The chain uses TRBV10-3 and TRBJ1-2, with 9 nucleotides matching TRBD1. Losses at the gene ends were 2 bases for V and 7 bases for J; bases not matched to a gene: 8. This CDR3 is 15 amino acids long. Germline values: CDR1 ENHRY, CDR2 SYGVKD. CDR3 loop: CAISEENRDRAGYTF. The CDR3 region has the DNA TGTGCCATCAGTGAGGAAAACCGGGACAGGGCTGGCTACACCTTC.

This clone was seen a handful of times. The CDR3 loop reads CASSESMGQGPDTQYF. In nucleotides, the CDR3 is TGCGCCAGCAGTGAGTCGATGGGACAGGGTCCCGATACGCAGTATTTT. The rearrangement uses TRBV10-1 and TRBJ2-3; TRBD1 matches 9 bases. This CDR3 region has 16 residues. V dropped 0 bases and J dropped 6; count of bases not matched to a gene: 7. Germline V gene sequence: CDR1 WNHNN, CDR2 SYGVQD (reference sequence).

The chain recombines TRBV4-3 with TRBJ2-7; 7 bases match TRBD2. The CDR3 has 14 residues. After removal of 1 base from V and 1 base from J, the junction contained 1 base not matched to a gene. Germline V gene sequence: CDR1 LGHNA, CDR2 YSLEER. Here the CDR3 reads CASSQVRGSYEQYF. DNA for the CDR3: TGCGCCAGCAGCCAAGTGCGGGGGTCCTACGAGCAGTACTTC.

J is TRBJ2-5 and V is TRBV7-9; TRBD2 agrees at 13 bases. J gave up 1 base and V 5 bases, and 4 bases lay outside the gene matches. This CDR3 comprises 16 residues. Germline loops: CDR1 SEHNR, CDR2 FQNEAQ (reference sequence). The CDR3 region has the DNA TGTGCCAGCAGCCCAAGACTAGCGGGGGGCCAAGAGACCCAGTACTTC. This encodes CASSPRLAGGQETQYF.

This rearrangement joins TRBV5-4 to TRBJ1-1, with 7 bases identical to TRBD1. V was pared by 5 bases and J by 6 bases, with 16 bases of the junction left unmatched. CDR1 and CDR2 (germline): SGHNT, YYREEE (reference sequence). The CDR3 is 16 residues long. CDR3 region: CASSSWDSRRLSEAFF. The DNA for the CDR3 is TGTGCCAGCAGTTCGTGGGACAGCCGAAGGCTCTCTGAAGCTTTCTTT.